The 14 T cell receptor beta chains given below trace back to one sample, sequenced in a study of OX40 agonist ivuxolimab in advanced cancers. Libraries were prepared by immunoSEQ multiplex PCR; TCRdb keeps only in-frame clonotypes and omits some of them. This repertoire shows more than 60,000 clones, 80% to 90% found once; its top ten account for about 4%. This specimen consisted of CD4+ or CD8+ T cells sorted from blood, obtained in a trial of the OX40 agonist ivuxolimab. The receptors were sampled from an adult with an advanced solid tumor such as melanoma, head and neck, liver or kidney cancer.

The chain recombines TRBV30 with TRBJ2-2; no definite D call. V lost 1 base, J lost 6 bases, and 6 bases lay in between. This CDR3 has 12 amino acids. Germline lookup yields CDR1 GTSNPN and CDR2 SVGIG (reference sequence). The CDR3: CAWSETAGELFF. CDR3 DNA: TGTGCCTGGAGTGAAACAGCCGGGGAGCTGTTTTTT.

The V and J genes are TRBV19 and TRBJ2-4; 10 bases align to TRBD1. V lost 5 bases, J lost 6 bases, and 1 base stayed unmatched. Germline loops: CDR1 LNHDA, CDR2 SQIVND (reference sequence). CDR3 length: 13 amino acids. CDR3: CASSRTGGNIQYF. CDR3 DNA sequence: TGTGCCAGTAGTCGGACAGGGGGAAACATTCAGTACTTC. The whole variable domain, remainder taken from reference TRBV19 and TRBJ2-4, is DGGITQSPKYLFRKEGQNVTLSCEQNLNHDAMYWYRQDPGQGLRLIYYSQIVNDFQKGDIAEGYSVSREKKESFPLTVTSAQKNPTAFYLCASSRTGGNIQYFGAGTRLSVL.

The chain employs TRBV5-1 and TRBJ2-7, with 7 bases fitting TRBD2. The germline CDR1 and CDR2 sequences are SGHRS and YFSETQ. The V segment lost 0 bases and the J segment 5 bases; nucleotides outside the gene matches: 5. The CDR3 runs to 14 residues. The chain's CDR3 is CASSLGPTSDEQYF. The CDR3 coding sequence is TGCGCCAGCAGCTTGGGTCCCACTAGCGACGAGCAGTACTTC.

This clone is a singleton in its sample. This chain links TRBV7-8 with TRBJ2-7; the D gene is possibly TRBD1 (6 bases). Germline V gene data show CDR1 as SGHVS and CDR2 as FQNEAQ. The CDR3 spans 13 residues. Deletions cut 5 bases from V and 2 bases from J, with 10 bases between. CDR3 bases: TGTGCCAGCAGCCCCTGGGACACCTACGAGCAGTACTTC. It translates to CASSPWDTYEQYF.

The V and J genes are TRBV19 and TRBJ2-1; no clear D. The CDR3 spans 15 residues. V lost 7 bases and J 4 bases, leaving 17 bases between the germline ends. Germline loops: CDR1 LNHDA, CDR2 SQIVND (reference sequence). The CDR3 region has the DNA TGTGCCAGTACCATAGGCCCAGAATGGTACAATGAGCAGTTCTTC. This encodes CASTIGPEWYNEQFF.

This rearrangement joins TRBV6-1 to TRBJ2-7; a possible D gene is TRBD1 (6 bases). The length of the CDR3 is 15 residues. Trimming stripped 5 bases from V and 4 bases from J, with 18 bases between. Per germline, CDR1 MNHNS and CDR2 SASEGT. The CDR3 spells CASSQKSGAGYEQYF. CDR3 in DNA: TGTGCCAGCAGTCAAAAATCAGGGGCCGGATACGAGCAGTACTTC.

The V and J genes are TRBV4-1 and TRBJ2-1; 12 bases are shared with TRBD2. The junction had 3 bases not matched to a gene; V was cut back by 0 bases and J by 0 bases. There are 18 residues in the CDR3. Germline values: CDR1 MGHRA, CDR2 YSYEKL. The DNA for the CDR3 is TGCGCCAGCAGCCAAGATGAGACTAGCGGGAGCTCCTACAATGAGCAGTTCTTC. As protein: CASSQDETSGSSYNEQFF.

J is TRBJ2-7 and V is TRBV11-3; 13 nucleotides align to TRBD2. Looked up from germline, CDR1 is SGHNT and CDR2 is YENEEA. V lost 4 bases, J lost 5 bases, and 2 bases stayed unmatched. The CDR3 runs to 14 residues. The CDR3 here is CASSSGLAGNEQYF. The DNA of the CDR3 is TGTGCCAGCAGCTCGGGACTAGCGGGAAACGAGCAGTACTTC. Full variable domain (outside the CDR3, taken from reference TRBV11-3 and TRBJ2-7): EAGVVQSPRYKIIEKKQPVAFWCNPISGHNTLYWYLQNLGQGPELLIRYENEEAVDDSQLPKDRFSAERLKGVDSTLKIQPAELGDSAVYLCASSSGLAGNEQYFGPGTRLTVT.

The rearrangement uses TRBV28 and TRBJ2-1; D may be TRBD2 (6 bases). Germline V CDR1 and CDR2: MDHEN, SYDVKM. This CDR3 region has 16 residues. V was cut by 6 bases and J by 7 bases, with 22 bases left in between. The CDR3 nucleotides read TGTGCCAGCAGCTCCTCGAGGGGCGGGGTAATAAATGAGCAGTTCTTC. This sequence encodes CASSSSRGGVINEQFF.

The chain uses TRBV2 and TRBJ1-6; D not certain. The CDR3 runs to 12 residues. Per the germline V gene, CDR1 is SNHLY and CDR2 is FYNNEI. Trimming removed 0 bases from V and 16 bases from J, with 10 bases in between. In DNA, the CDR3 is TGTGCCAGCAGTGAAGCGCGGCGGCTTCTCCACTTT. It yields the protein CASSEARRLLHF.

V is TRBV19 and J is TRBJ1-3; no reliable D call. Trimming pared 2 bases from V and 2 bases from J, leaving 7 bases between. There are 14 residues in the CDR3. CDR1 is LNHDA, CDR2 SQIVND, per germline (reference sequence). The CDR3 region is CASSILGTGNTIYF. The CDR3 region has the DNA TGTGCCAGTAGTATATTGGGGACTGGAAACACCATATATTTT.

The genes are TRBV28 and TRBJ1-2; D not certain. The V gene's germline CDR1 is MDHEN and CDR2 SYDVKM. The CDR3 loop spans 12 amino acids. Trimming cost V 6 bases and J 8 bases, with 13 bases left between them. The chain's CDR3 is CASSFSPRGYTF. CDR3 sequence (DNA): TGTGCCAGCAGCTTTAGCCCCCGCGGCTACACCTTC.

The V call is TRBV6-5, the J call TRBJ1-4; D is perhaps TRBD1 (6 bases). Germline V CDR1 and CDR2: MNHEY, SVGAGI. The CDR3 extends over 14 amino acids. Between the trimmed V and J ends, which lost 6 bases and 4 bases, there was a span of 12 bases. The CDR3 region is CASRRTADNEKLFF. In nucleotides, the CDR3 is TGTGCCAGCAGACGGACAGCCGATAATGAAAAACTGTTTTTT.

CDR3 in DNA: TGTGCCAGCTCACCAGGTCTGAACACTGAAGCTTTCTTT. Protein: CASSPGLNTEAFF. This chain joins TRBV18 and TRBJ1-1; D is unclear. This CDR3 has 13 amino acids. Trimming pared 2 bases from V and 0 bases from J, leaving 4 bases between. From germline, CDR1 is KGHSH and CDR2 LQKENI.